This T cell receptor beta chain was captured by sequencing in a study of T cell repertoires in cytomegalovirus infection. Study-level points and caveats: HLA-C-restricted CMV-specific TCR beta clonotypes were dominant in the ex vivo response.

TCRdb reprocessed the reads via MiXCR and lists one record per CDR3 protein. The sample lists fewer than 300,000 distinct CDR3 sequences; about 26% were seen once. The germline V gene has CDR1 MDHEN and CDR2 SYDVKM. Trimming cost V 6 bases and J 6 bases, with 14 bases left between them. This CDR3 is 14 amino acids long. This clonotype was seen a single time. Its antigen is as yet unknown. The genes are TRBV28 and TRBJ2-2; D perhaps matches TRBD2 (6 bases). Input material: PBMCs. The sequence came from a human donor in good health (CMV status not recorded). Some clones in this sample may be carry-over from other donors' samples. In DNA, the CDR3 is TGTGCCAGCAGACCCGGTGGGGGGTCCGGGGAGCTGTTTTTT. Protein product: CASRPGGGSGELFF.